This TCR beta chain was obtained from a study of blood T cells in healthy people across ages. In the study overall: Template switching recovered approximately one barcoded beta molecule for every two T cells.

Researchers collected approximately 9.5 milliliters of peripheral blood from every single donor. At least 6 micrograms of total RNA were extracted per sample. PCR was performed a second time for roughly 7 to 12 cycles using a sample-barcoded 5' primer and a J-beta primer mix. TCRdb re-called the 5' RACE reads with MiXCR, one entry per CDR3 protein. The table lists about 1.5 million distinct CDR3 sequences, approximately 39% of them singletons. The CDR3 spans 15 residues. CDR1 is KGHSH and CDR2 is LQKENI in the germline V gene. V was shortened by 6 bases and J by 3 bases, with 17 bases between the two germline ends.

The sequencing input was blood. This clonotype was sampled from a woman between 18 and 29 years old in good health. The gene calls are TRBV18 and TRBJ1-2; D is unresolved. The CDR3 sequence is CASSAWKGSDYGYTF. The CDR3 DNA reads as TGTGCCAGCTCGGCGTGGAAAGGGAGCGACTATGGCTACACCTTC.